A single sample gave rise to the 20 T cell receptor beta chains below, sequenced in a study of T cell responses to AZD1222 COVID-19 vaccine. Measured with immunoSEQ multiplex PCR; TCRdb has only the in-frame clones, and not every one. The data contain tens of thousands of clones, roughly 85% of them seen just once; the ten biggest clones take up approximately 19%. The sequencing used peripheral blood, collected on day 0 of MenACWY control vaccination. The origin of the receptors is an adult in good health.

The chain has TRBV28 and TRBJ1-2; D is uncertain. V shed 5 bases and J shed 4 bases, with 5 bases lying between them. This CDR3 is 11 amino acids long. Germline V CDR1 and CDR2: MDHEN, SYDVKM. CDR3 sequence (DNA): TGTGCCAGCAGTCACACCTATGGCTACACCTTC. It is translated as CASSHTYGYTF.

The J gene is TRBJ2-1, the V gene TRBV7-6; no reliable D call. The ends were cut back, 4 bases at V and 0 bases at J, with 10 bases in the middle. This CDR3 spans 15 amino acids. The germline V gene has CDR1 SGHVS and CDR2 FNYEAQ. The CDR3 region has the DNA TGTGCCAGCAGCTCAGGACCGAGCTCCTACAATGAGCAGTTCTTC. Its translation is CASSSGPSSYNEQFF. Full variable domain (missing parts from reference TRBV7-6 and TRBJ2-1): GAGVSQSPRYKVTKRGQDVALRCDPISGHVSLYWYRQALGQGPEFLTYFNYEAQQDKSGLPNDRFSAERPEGSISTLTIQRTEQRDSAMYRCASSSGPSSYNEQFFGPGTRLTVL.

V is TRBV9 and J is TRBJ1-4; D remains ambiguous. The CDR3 consists of 14 residues. Trimming stripped 0 bases from V and 3 bases from J, with 6 bases between. Looked up from germline, CDR1 is SGDLS and CDR2 is YYNGEE. In DNA form, the CDR3 reads TGTGCCAGCAGCGTAGGGGGTCCTAATGAAAAACTGTTTTTT. Residues: CASSVGGPNEKLFF.

This clone was detected only once. This chain connects TRBV5-1 to TRBJ2-5; D remains ambiguous. Germline assignment: CDR1 SGHRS and CDR2 YFSETQ. The CDR3 extends over 15 amino acids. Trimming took off 3 bases at V and 2 bases at J, with 14 bases between the two ends. CDR3 coding DNA: TGCGCCAGCAGCTACTACCCGGGCCGACAAGAGACCCAGTACTTC. Residues: CASSYYPGRQETQYF.

Here the CDR3 reads CASSPGQGIEQYF. As DNA, the CDR3 is TGCGCCAGCAGCCCCGGACAGGGAATCGAGCAGTACTTC. The chain couples TRBV5-1 to TRBJ2-7, with TRBD1 matching over 8 bases. Germline lookup yields CDR1 SGHRS and CDR2 YFSETQ. The CDR3 sequence is 13 residues long. The junction had 6 bases not matched to a gene; V was cut back by 4 bases and J by 6 bases.

This sequence joins TRBV7-9 and TRBJ1-1, with a possible D match to TRBD1 (5 bases). The CDR3 is 16 amino acids. Trimming took off 1 base at V and 1 base at J, with 13 bases between the two ends. Germline CDR1 is SEHNR and CDR2 is FQNEAQ (reference sequence). CDR3 loop: CASSLDGWGENTEAFF. DNA of the CDR3: TGTGCCAGCAGCTTAGATGGTTGGGGGGAGAACACTGAAGCTTTCTTT.

The J gene is TRBJ2-7, the V gene TRBV4-1; 7 nucleotides match TRBD2. With 2 bases clipped from V and 3 bases from J, the junction kept 7 bases outside the gene matches. CDR3 length equals 15 residues. Germline loops: CDR1 MGHRA, CDR2 YSYEKL. CDR3 region: CASSQPGLTLYEQYF. The DNA for the CDR3 is TGCGCCAGCAGCCAACCGGGACTAACCCTCTACGAGCAGTACTTC.

V gene TRBV9 combines with J gene TRBJ1-1; possible D gene TRBD1, 5 bases. Germline values: CDR1 SGDLS, CDR2 YYNGEE. V lost 0 bases to trimming and J lost 2 bases, with 8 bases between them. The CDR3 covers 14 residues. The CDR3 DNA follows: TGTGCCAGCAGCGTAGGAGGGGACAACACTGAAGCTTTCTTT. This sequence encodes CASSVGGDNTEAFF.

This chain uses TRBV3-1 (or the pseudogene TRBV3-2) with TRBJ1-5, with D unclear. This CDR3 is 15 amino acids long. Trimming removed 2 bases from V and 3 bases from J, with 11 bases in between. The germline V gene has CDR1 LGHDT and CDR2 YNNKEL (reference sequence). The CDR3 bases are TGTGCCAGCAGCCAACAACAAGGGATCAATCAGCCCCAGCATTTT. This encodes CASSQQQGINQPQHF.

The chain carries TRBV7-9 and TRBJ2-5; D is possibly TRBD2 (6 bases). Germline CDR1 SEHNR, CDR2 FQNEAQ (reference sequence). The germline V and J ends were trimmed by 3 bases and 4 bases, with 9 bases remaining between them. The length of the CDR3 is 13 residues. DNA for the CDR3: TGTGCCAGCAGCTTTACCGGGGGAGAGACCCAGTACTTC. Its translation: CASSFTGGETQYF.

V usage is TRBV18 and J usage is TRBJ1-4, with no clear D. Germline V CDR1 and CDR2: KGHSH, LQKENI. The CDR3 loop spans 14 amino acids. V lost 5 bases and J lost 5, with 12 bases in between. In DNA form, the CDR3 reads TGTGCCAGCTCAGCGGGTCGACTCAATGAAAAACTGTTTTTT. Translated, it gives CASSAGRLNEKLFF. The variable domain in full, completed from reference TRBV18 and TRBJ1-4, reads NAGVMQNPRHLVRRRGQEARLRCSPMKGHSHVYWYRQLPEEGLKFMVYLQKENIIDESGMPKERFSAEFPKEGPSILRIQQVVRGDSAAYFCASSAGRLNEKLFFGSGTQLSVL.

The chain recombines TRBV5-4 with TRBJ2-5, with 9 bases matching TRBD1. Germline CDR1 is SGHNT and CDR2 is YYREEE (reference sequence). CDR3 length equals 15 residues. The V segment lost 3 bases and the J segment 5 bases; nucleotides outside the gene matches: 8. The CDR3 protein is CASSSPQGAGETQYF. As DNA, the CDR3 is TGTGCCAGCAGCTCGCCACAGGGGGCTGGGGAGACCCAGTACTTC.

The V call is TRBV6-5, the J call TRBJ1-5; TRBD1 matches 10 bases. Germline-derived CDR1 and CDR2 are MNHEY and SVGAGI. Trimming removed 5 bases from V and 9 bases from J; junction bases left unmatched: 7. The CDR3 runs to 14 residues. The CDR3 nucleotides read TGTGCCAGCAGTAACGGGGACAGGGGTGGGCCCCAGCATTTT. It specifies CASSNGDRGGPQHF.

The chain recombines TRBV9 with TRBJ1-1; 8 nucleotides align to TRBD1. CDR1 and CDR2 from the germline V gene are SGDLS and YYNGEE. The CDR3 has 13 amino acids. The ends lost 5 bases at V and 4 bases at J; junction bases unmatched: 4. The CDR3 bases are TGTGCCAGCAGTCCAGGGGGCGGCACTGAAGCTTTCTTT. This gives the protein CASSPGGGTEAFF.

V gene TRBV24-1 combines with J gene TRBJ2-3; D is possibly TRBD1 (6 bases). CDR1 KGHDR and CDR2 SFDVKD come from the germline V gene. CDR3 size: 16 residues. Trimming took off 9 bases at V and 2 bases at J, with 20 bases between the two ends. The CDR3 spells CATGGRDKGYTDTQYF. The CDR3 DNA is TGTGCCACCGGAGGACGGGACAAGGGTTACACAGATACGCAGTATTTT.

The chain carries TRBV18 and TRBJ1-5; D not resolved. V was shortened by 0 bases and J by 2 bases, with 5 bases between the two germline ends. The CDR3 is 14 amino acids. Germline values: CDR1 KGHSH, CDR2 LQKENI. As DNA, the CDR3 is TGTGCCAGCTCACCACCCGGTGGCAATCAGCCCCAGCATTTT. Its translation is CASSPPGGNQPQHF. The full variable domain, in which reference TRBV18 and TRBJ1-5 provide the parts outside the CDR3, is NAGVMQNPRHLVRRRGQEARLRCSPMKGHSHVYWYRQLPEEGLKFMVYLQKENIIDESGMPKERFSAEFPKEGPSILRIQQVVRGDSAAYFCASSPPGGNQPQHFGDGTRLSIL.

This rearrangement joins TRBV3-1 (or the pseudogene TRBV3-2) to TRBJ2-5; 7 bases fit TRBD2. The ends lost 3 bases at V and 4 bases at J; junction bases unmatched: 8. Germline V gene data show CDR1 as LGHDT and CDR2 as YNNKEL (reference sequence). CDR3 length equals 15 residues. DNA of the CDR3: TGTGCCAGCAGCCATCAAGTAGCGGGTGGAGAGACCCAGTACTTC. This gives the protein CASSHQVAGGETQYF.

This clone is a singleton in its sample. CDR3 bases: TGTGCCACCAGTGAACCCAATAGCGCTTACACAGATACGCAGTATTTT. Translation: CATSEPNSAYTDTQYF. The V gene is TRBV24-1, the J gene TRBJ2-3; weak D call: TRBD2 (5 bases). With 4 bases removed from V and 2 bases from J, the gap between germline ends came to 15 bases. The germline gives CDR1 KGHDR, CDR2 SFDVKD. CDR3 length: 16 residues.

CDR3 amino acids: CASSKGGGNEQFF. In DNA form, the CDR3 reads TGTGCCAGCAGTAAGGGGGGGGGCAATGAGCAGTTCTTC. The chain couples TRBV6-2 or TRBV6-3 to TRBJ2-1, with D possibly being TRBD2 (7 bases). Deletions cut 5 bases from V and 6 bases from J, with 11 bases between. CDR3 length: 13 residues. CDR1 MNHEY and CDR2 SVGEGT come from the germline V gene.

There are a few counts of this clone. The gene calls are TRBV7-6 and TRBJ2-1, with D maybe TRBD2 (5 bases). The CDR3 sequence is 15 residues long. V was cut by 0 bases and J by 5 bases, with 11 bases left in between. From germline, CDR1 is SGHVS and CDR2 FNYEAQ. The CDR3: CASSLALTSNNEQFF. The CDR3 DNA reads as TGTGCCAGCAGCTTAGCCCTCACTAGTAACAATGAGCAGTTCTTC.